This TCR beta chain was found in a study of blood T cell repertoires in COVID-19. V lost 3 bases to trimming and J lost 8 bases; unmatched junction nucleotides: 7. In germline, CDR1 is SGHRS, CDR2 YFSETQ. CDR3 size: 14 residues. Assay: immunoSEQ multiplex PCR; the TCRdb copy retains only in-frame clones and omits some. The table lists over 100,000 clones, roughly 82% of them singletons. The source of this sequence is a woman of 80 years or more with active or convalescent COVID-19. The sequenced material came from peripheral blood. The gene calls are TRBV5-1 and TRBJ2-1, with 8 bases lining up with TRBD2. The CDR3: CASSWGRGADEQFF. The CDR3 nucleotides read TGCGCCAGCAGCTGGGGGCGGGGGGCGGATGAGCAGTTCTTC.